The entry below describes one T cell receptor (beta chain). The antigen is unknown. Patients counted as stable if ophthalmopathy did not develop within 18 months. Each patient was aged 18 to 65 and had newly diagnosed hyperthyroidism of under 2 months' duration. V lost 4 bases, J lost 3 bases, and 15 bases lay in between. CDR3 length equals 16 residues. CDR1 is MGHRA, CDR2 YSYEKL, per germline. The data belong to a study of T cells in Graves' hyperthyroidism and ophthalmopathy. Turning to the study itself: Initial diagnosis, before any treatment, was when peripheral blood was collected.

Amplification of TCR beta CDR3 regions used RNA as the template. The HTBI primer set served for first-round RT-PCR of the TCR CDR3. TCRdb reprocessed the multiplex PCR reads with MiXCR, giving one entry per CDR3 protein. The table lists about 180,000 distinct CDR3 sequences, about a sixth of them singletons. Study observations and caveats: Blood also held most thyroid clonotypes expanded beyond 0.001.

This sequence joins TRBV4-1 and TRBJ1-4; D unclear. The receptor was derived from a woman aged 50 to 60 with Graves' hyperthyroidism. The sample consisted of blood. CDR3 in amino acids: CASSPHQWVPNEKLFF. CDR3 DNA: TGCGCCAGCAGCCCACACCAATGGGTGCCTAATGAAAAACTGTTTTTT.